This T cell receptor beta chain originates from a study of T cell clonotyping in hematopoietic cell transplantation. Here immunoSEQ multiplex PCR was the method, and the copy in TCRdb shows in-frame clones only, minus some. Among 5,700 or so clones listed, more than 60% were seen once. Germline V gene lookup returns CDR1 MNHEY and CDR2 SVGAGI. V was cut by 0 bases and J by 7 bases, with 12 bases left in between. The CDR3 extends over 15 amino acids. The chain uses TRBV6-5 and TRBJ1-4; D not certain. The source of this sequence is a male patient aged 45-60 years who had an allogeneic stem cell transplant from an unrelated donor, so the T cells may come from the graft donor. Some clones in this sample may be carry-over from other donors' samples. The sequencing used PBMCs, collected 100 days after allogeneic stem cell transplant. The CDR3: CASSYSRGWVEKLFF. CDR3 nucleotide sequence: TGTGCCAGCAGTTACTCACGGGGTTGGGTTGAAAAACTGTTTTTT.